This T cell receptor (beta chain) was sequenced for a study of T-cell reconstitution after alpha-beta-depleted transplantation in children. This clonotype was seen only a few times. The antigen is not known. From germline, CDR1 is SGHTA and CDR2 FQGNSA. Trimming took 7 bases from V and 8 from J, leaving 21 bases between them. The CDR3 is 15 residues long. Unique molecular identifiers were incorporated into the prepared TCRbeta library. TCRdb analysed the PCR reads with MiXCR anew, one entry per CDR3 protein. The data contain hundreds of thousands of distinct CDR3 sequences, around 7.3% of them singletons. Regarding the study as a whole: Newly made T cells mostly supplied T-cell counts and diversity one year after transplant. Some patients owed their high day-60 TCRbeta diversity to surviving recipient T cells and thymic progenitors. At around two months after transplant, the alpha-beta T cells were reportedly derived from several hundred expanded clones that came from non-depleted graft cells.

The input for sequencing was peripheral blood, taken 360 days after TCRalphabeta/CD19-depleted stem cell transplant. This receptor was taken from a female patient aged 2-10 years who had a stem cell transplant for Fanconi anemia, so the T cells may come from the graft donor. The chain uses TRBV7-2 and TRBJ2-1; the D gene is possibly TRBD2 (5 bases). In DNA, the CDR3 is TGTGCCAGCACTTTGTATCGCCTCATCGGGGATGAGCAGTTCTTC. Its translation: CASTLYRLIGDEQFF.